These T cell receptor beta chains were read from a single sample in a study of T cell responses to AZD1222 COVID-19 vaccine. The data were produced by immunoSEQ multiplex PCR, yet TCRdb's version contains in-frame clones alone and is incomplete. In the table there are 110,000 to 150,000 clones, approximately 90% of which are singletons. The sequences come from peripheral blood, collected on day 0 of AZD1222 vaccination. These receptors all stem from an adult in good health. Each CDR3 is given without its conserved first and last residue.

CDR3aa | v_gene
ASSQDFRGGRFPDTQY | TRBV4-1
ASSIYPQVRHNQPQH | TRBV19
AISVRETGEAF | TRBV10-3
ASTRDGGNTIY | TRBV30
ASSLTGFYSYEQY | TRBV28
ASSLRRPYGYT | TRBV7-2
ASSSIGGRADTQY | TRBV7-2
ASSLGLAGVEQY | TRBV11-2
ASTAIGGGEQF | TRBV12-3/TRBV12-4
ASASEASTDTQY | TRBV6-4
ASSRDRYNEQF | TRBV7-7
ASSRTGQGGFSSGNTIY | TRBV11-2
ASSQASGNYNEQF | TRBV4-2
ASRALGEQF | TRBV12-3/TRBV12-4
ASSLAGKETQY | TRBV7-3
ASPRPGHRKLF | TRBV5-4
ASSDSGNTEAF | TRBV7-9
ASSLSNRHPTNEKLF | TRBV27
ASSPPQRRSDEQF | TRBV6-5
ASHAWGGQETQY | TRBV11-3
ASSAAEGGSSYNEQF | TRBV9
AIRTGSDTQY | TRBV10-3
ASSLTPNYGYT | TRBV7-9
SVGQGYEQF | TRBV29-1
ASTPTGANVLT | TRBV6-5
ASSSRDQETQY | TRBV7-3
ASSQGLAVSSYNEQF | TRBV4-1
SALGTGYNEQF | TRBV29-1
ARSLAGQGDEKLF | TRBV5-3
ASSIHQGYEQY | TRBV28
ASSVIGAGDTQY | TRBV9
ASSSRPTSTEAF | TRBV11-3